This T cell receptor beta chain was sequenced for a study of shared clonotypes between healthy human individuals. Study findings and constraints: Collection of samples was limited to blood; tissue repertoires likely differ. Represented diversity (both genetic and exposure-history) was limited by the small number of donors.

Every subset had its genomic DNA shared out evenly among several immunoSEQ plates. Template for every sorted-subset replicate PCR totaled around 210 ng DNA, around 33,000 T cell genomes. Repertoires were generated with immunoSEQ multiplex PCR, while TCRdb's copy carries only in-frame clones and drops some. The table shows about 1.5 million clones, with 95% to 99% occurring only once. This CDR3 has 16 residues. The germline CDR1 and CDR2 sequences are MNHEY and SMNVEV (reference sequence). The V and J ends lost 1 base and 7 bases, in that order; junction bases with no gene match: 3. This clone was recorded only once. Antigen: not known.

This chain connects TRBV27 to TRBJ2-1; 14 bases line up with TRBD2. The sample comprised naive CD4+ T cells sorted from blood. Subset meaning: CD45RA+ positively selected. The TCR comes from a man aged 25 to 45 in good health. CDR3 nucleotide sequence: TGTGCCAGCAGTTTATTGACTAGCGGGAGGGGGAATGAGCAGTTCTTC. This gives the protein CASSLLTSGRGNEQFF.